This TCR beta chain stems from a study of blood T cell repertoires in COVID-19. Study at large: Donors in the United States, Italy and Spain gave samples during acute or convalescent COVID-19. Nucleic acid was either cDNA or gDNA, and it came from T cells, B-cell-depleted T cells, or PBMCs.

In the study's own analysis: Researchers report that nucleated cell counts were estimated from reference gene primer amplification. Using immunoSEQ multiplex PCR, the repertoire was profiled, and TCRdb retains in-frame clones only, with some absent. That table gives V, J and clone size, and the DNA gave D and trimming. The table has hundreds of thousands of clones, about nine tenths seen once. Germline assignment: CDR1 SEHNR and CDR2 FQNEAQ (reference sequence). J lost 10 bases, V lost 5 bases, and 8 bases had no gene match. This CDR3 spans 14 amino acids. The receptor comes from a man aged 18-30 years with active or convalescent COVID-19. The sequencing sample was made of peripheral blood. The chain links TRBV7-9 to TRBJ1-1; TRBD1 matches 12 bases. This CDR3 is CASSAGQGALGAFF. CDR3 in DNA: TGTGCCAGCAGCGCGGGACAGGGGGCGCTTGGAGCTTTCTTT.